The entry that follows covers one T cell receptor beta chain sequence. This record belongs to a study of blood T cell repertoires in COVID-19. The CDR3 is made up of 18 amino acids. Germline CDR1 is SGHTA and CDR2 is FQGNSA. The V gene end was trimmed by 3 bases and the J gene end by 7 bases; junction bases not matched to a gene: 13. Clones were sequenced by immunoSEQ multiplex PCR, and TCRdb holds only the in-frame ones, with some missing. The sample contains 250,000 or so clones, around nine tenths of which appear only once. The sequence came from a young woman who had recovered from COVID-19. The rearrangement uses TRBV7-2 and TRBJ2-3; 13 bases align to TRBD2. Material for sequencing was PBMCs or T cells enriched from blood (not recorded which). This chain's CDR3 is CASSFKGLAGMWMNTQYF. CDR3 nucleotide sequence: TGTGCCAGCAGCTTCAAGGGACTAGCGGGGATGTGGATGAATACGCAGTATTTT.